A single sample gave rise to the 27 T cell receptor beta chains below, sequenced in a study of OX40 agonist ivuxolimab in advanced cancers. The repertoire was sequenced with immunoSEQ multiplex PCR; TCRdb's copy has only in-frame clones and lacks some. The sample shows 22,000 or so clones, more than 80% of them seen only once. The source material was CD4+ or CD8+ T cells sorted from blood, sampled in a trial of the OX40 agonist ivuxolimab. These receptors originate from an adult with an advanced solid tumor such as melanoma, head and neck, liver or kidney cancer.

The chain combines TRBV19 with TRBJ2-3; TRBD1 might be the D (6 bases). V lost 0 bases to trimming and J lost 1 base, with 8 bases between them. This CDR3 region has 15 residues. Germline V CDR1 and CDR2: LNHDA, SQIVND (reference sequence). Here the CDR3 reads CASSIDRGGTDTQYF. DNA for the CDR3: TGTGCCAGTAGTATAGACAGGGGTGGCACAGATACGCAGTATTTT.

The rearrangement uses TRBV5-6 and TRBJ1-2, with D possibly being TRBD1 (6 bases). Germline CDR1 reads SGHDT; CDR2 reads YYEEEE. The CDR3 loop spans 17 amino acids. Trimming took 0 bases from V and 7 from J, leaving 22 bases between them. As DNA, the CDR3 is TGTGCCAGCAGCTTGGGAGGGGGGCCCGAAATCTATCGTGGCTACACCTTC. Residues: CASSLGGGPEIYRGYTF.

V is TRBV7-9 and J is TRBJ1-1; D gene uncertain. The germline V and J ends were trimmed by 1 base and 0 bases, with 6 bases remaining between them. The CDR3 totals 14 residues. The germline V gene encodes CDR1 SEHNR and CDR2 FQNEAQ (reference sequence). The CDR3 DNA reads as TGTGCCAGCAGCTTAGTAGTTATGAACACTGAAGCTTTCTTT. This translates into CASSLVVMNTEAFF.

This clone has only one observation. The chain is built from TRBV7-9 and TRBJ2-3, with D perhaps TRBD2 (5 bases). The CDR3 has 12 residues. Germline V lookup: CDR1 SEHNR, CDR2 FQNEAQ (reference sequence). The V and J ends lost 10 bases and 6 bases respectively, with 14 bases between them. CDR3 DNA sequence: TGTGCCACCAAGTTGGGAGTTGATACGCAGTATTTT. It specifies CATKLGVDTQYF.

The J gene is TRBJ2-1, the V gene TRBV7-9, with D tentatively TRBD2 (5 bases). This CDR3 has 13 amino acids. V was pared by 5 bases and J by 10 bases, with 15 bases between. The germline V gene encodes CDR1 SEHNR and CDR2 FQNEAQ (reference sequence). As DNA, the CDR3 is TGTGCCAGCAGCACCCCCGGGCGGGTGGAGCAGTTCTTC. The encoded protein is CASSTPGRVEQFF.

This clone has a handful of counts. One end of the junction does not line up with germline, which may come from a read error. The CDR3: CASTIDRASDEQYF. The CDR3 nucleotides are TGTGCCAGCACCATCGACAGGGCCTCCGACGAGCAGTACTTC. The rearrangement joins TRBV27 to TRBJ2-7; 7 bases fit TRBD1. The germline V gene has CDR1 MNHEY and CDR2 SMNVEV (reference sequence). CDR3 size: 14 residues.

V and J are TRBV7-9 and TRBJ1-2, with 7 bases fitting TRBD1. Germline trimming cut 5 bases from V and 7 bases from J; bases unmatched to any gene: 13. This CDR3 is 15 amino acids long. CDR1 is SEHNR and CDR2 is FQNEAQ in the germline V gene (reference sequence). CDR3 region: CASSRSDRVFGGYTF. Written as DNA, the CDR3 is TGTGCCAGCAGCCGAAGTGACAGGGTCTTCGGTGGCTACACCTTC. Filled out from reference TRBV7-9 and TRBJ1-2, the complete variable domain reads DTGVSQNPRHKITKRGQNVTFRCDPISEHNRLYWYRQTLGQGPEFLTYFQNEAQLEKSRLLSDRFSAERPKGSFSTLEIQRTEQGDSAMYLCASSRSDRVFGGYTFGSGTRLTVV.

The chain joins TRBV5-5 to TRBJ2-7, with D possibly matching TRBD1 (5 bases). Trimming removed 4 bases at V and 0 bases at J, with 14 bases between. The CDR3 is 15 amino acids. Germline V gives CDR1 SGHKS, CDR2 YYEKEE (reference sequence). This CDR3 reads CASSPTRQISYEQYF. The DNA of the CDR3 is TGTGCCAGCAGCCCAACTCGACAGATCTCCTACGAGCAGTACTTC. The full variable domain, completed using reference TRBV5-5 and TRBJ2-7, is DAGVTQSPTHLIKTRGQQVTLRCSPISGHKSVSWYQQVLGQGPQFIFQYYEKEERGRGNFPDRFSARQFPNYSSELNVNALLLGDSALYLCASSPTRQISYEQYFGPGTRLTVT.

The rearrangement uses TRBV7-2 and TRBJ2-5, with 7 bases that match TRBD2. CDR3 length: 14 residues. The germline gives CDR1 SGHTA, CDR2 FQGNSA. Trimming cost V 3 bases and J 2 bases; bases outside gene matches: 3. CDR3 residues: CASSFWGGQETQYF. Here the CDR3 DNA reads TGTGCCAGCAGCTTTTGGGGGGGACAAGAGACCCAGTACTTC.

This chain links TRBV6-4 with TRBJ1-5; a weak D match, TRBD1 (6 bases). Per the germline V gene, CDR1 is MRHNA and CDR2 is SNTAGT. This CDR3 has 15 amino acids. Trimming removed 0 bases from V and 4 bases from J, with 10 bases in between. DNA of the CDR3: TGTGCCAGCAGTGACTCGGGTGGACAGAATCAGCCCCAGCATTTT. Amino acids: CASSDSGGQNQPQHF.

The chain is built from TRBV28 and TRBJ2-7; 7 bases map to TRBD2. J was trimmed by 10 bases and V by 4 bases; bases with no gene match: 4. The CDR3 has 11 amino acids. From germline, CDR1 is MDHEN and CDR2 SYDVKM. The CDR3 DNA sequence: TGTGCCAGCAGTTCTAGCGGCGGACAGTACTTC. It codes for CASSSSGGQYF.

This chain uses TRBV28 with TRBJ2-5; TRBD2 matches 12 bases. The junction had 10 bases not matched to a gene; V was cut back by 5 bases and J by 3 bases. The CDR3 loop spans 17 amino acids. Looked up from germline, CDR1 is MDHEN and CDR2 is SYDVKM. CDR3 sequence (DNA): TGTGCCAGCAGTCCCAATATTGCTAGCGGGAGGGAAGAGACCCAGTACTTC. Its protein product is CASSPNIASGREETQYF. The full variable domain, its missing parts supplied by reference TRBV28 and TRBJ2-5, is DVKVTQSSRYLVKRTGEKVFLECVQDMDHENMFWYRQDPGLGLRLIYFSYDVKMKEKGDIPEGYSVSREKKERFSLILESASTNQTSMYLCASSPNIASGREETQYFGPGTRLLVL.

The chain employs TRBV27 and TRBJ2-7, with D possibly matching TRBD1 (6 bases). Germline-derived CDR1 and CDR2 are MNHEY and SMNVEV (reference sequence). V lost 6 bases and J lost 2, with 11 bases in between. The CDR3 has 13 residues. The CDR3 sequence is CASSKWTAYEQYF. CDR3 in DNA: TGTGCCAGCAGCAAATGGACAGCCTACGAGCAGTACTTC.

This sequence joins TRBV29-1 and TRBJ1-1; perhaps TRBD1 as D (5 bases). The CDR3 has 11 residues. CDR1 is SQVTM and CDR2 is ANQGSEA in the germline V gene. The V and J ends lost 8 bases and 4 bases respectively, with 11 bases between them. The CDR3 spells CSSRQTTEAFF. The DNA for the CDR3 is TGCAGCAGCCGACAGACCACTGAAGCTTTCTTT.

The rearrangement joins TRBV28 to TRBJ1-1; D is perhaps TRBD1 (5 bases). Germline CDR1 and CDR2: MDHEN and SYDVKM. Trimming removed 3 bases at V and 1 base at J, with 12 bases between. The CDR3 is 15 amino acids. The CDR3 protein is CASSFSRTPNTEAFF. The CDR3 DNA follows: TGTGCCAGCAGTTTTTCCAGGACACCGAACACTGAAGCTTTCTTT. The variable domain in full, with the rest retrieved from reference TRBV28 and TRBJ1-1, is DVKVTQSSRYLVKRTGEKVFLECVQDMDHENMFWYRQDPGLGLRLIYFSYDVKMKEKGDIPEGYSVSREKKERFSLILESASTNQTSMYLCASSFSRTPNTEAFFGQGTRLTVV.

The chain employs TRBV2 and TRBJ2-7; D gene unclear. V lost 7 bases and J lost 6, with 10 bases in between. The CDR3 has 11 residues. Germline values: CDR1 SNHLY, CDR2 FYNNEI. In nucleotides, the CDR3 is TGTGCCAGCACGGCCACCACCGAGCAGTACTTC. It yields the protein CASTATTEQYF.

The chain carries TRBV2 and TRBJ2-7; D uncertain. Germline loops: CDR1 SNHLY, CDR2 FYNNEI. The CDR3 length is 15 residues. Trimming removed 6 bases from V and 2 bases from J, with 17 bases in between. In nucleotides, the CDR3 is TGTGCCAGCAGGAGCTTCGACGGGCGGACCTACGAGCAGTACTTC. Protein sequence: CASRSFDGRTYEQYF.

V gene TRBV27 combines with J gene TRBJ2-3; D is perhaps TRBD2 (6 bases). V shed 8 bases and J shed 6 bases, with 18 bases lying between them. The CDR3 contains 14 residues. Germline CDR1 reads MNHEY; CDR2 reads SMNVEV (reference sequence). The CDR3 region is CASGWDFLSDTQYF. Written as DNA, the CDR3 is TGTGCCAGCGGTTGGGACTTCCTCTCGGATACGCAGTATTTT.

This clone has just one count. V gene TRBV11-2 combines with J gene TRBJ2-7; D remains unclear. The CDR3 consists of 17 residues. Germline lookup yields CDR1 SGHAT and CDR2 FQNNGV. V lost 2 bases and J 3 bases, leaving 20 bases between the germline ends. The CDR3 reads CASSLPAWAVRFYEQYF. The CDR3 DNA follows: TGTGCCAGCAGCTTACCCGCGTGGGCGGTTCGGTTCTACGAGCAGTACTTC. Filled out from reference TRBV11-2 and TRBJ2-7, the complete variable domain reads EAGVAQSPRYKIIEKRQSVAFWCNPISGHATLYWYQQILGQGPKLLIQFQNNGVVDDSQLPKDRFSAERLKGVDSTLKIQPAKLEDSAVYLCASSLPAWAVRFYEQYFGPGTRLTVT.

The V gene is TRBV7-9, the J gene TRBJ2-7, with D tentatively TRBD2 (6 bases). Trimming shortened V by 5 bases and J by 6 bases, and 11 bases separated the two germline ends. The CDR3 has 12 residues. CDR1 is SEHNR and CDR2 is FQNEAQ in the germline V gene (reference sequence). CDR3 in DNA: TGTGCCAGCAGCCCCGTGCGGGGCGAGCAGTACTTC. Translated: CASSPVRGEQYF.

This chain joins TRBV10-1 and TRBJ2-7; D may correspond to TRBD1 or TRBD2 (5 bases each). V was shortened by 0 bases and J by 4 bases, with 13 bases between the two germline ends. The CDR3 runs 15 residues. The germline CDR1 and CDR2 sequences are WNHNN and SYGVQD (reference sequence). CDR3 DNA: TGCGCCAGCAGTGAGTCGCCGGGGCTGATATACGAGCAGTACTTC. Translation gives CASSESPGLIYEQYF.

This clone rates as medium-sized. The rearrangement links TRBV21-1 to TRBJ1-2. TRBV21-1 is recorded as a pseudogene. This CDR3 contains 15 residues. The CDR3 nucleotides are TGTGCCAGCAGCAAAGGGGGGGTCCCTAAGGATGGCTACACCTTC. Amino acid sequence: CASSKGGVPKDGYTF.

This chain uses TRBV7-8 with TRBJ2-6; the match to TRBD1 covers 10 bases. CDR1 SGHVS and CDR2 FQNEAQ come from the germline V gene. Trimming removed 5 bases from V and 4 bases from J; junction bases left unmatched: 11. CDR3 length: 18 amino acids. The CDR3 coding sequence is TGTGCCAGCAGCGGCCGGGACAGGGGTGGCTCCGGGGCCAACGTCCTGACTTTC. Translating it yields CASSGRDRGGSGANVLTF. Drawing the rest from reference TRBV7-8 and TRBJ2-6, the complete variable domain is GAGVSQSPRYKVAKRGQDVALRCDPISGHVSLFWYQQALGQGPEFLTYFQNEAQLDKSGLPSDRFFAERPEGSVSTLKIQRTQQEDSAVYLCASSGRDRGGSGANVLTFGAGSRLTVL.

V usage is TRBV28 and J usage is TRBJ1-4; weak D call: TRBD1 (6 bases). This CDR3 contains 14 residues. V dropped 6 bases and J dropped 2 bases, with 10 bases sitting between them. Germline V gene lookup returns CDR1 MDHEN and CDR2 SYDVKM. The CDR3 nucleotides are TGTGCCAGCAGCCGGACAGAGACTAATGAAAAACTGTTTTTT. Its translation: CASSRTETNEKLFF. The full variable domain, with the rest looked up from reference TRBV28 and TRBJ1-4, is DVKVTQSSRYLVKRTGEKVFLECVQDMDHENMFWYRQDPGLGLRLIYFSYDVKMKEKGDIPEGYSVSREKKERFSLILESASTNQTSMYLCASSRTETNEKLFFGSGTQLSVL.

CDR3 DNA: TGCGCCAGCAGCTTGGTGGGGGACGGGACCGGGGAGCTGTTTTTT. This codes for CASSLVGDGTGELFF. This chain links TRBV5-1 with TRBJ2-2; the D call may be TRBD1 or TRBD2 (5 bases each). CDR3 length equals 15 residues. Germline loops: CDR1 SGHRS, CDR2 YFSETQ. V was cut by 0 bases and J by 5 bases, with 11 bases left in between.

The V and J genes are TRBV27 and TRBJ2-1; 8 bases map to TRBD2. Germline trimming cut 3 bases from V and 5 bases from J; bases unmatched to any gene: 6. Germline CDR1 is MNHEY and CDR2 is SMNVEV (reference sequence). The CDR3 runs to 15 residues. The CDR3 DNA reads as TGTGCCAGCAGTTTGTTAGCGGGATGGGACAATGAGCAGTTCTTC. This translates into CASSLLAGWDNEQFF.

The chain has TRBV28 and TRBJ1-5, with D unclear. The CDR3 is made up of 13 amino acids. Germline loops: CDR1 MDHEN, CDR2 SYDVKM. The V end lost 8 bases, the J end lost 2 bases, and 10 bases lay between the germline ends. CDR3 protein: CASGEVGNQPQHF. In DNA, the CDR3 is TGTGCCAGCGGTGAGGTGGGCAATCAGCCCCAGCATTTT.